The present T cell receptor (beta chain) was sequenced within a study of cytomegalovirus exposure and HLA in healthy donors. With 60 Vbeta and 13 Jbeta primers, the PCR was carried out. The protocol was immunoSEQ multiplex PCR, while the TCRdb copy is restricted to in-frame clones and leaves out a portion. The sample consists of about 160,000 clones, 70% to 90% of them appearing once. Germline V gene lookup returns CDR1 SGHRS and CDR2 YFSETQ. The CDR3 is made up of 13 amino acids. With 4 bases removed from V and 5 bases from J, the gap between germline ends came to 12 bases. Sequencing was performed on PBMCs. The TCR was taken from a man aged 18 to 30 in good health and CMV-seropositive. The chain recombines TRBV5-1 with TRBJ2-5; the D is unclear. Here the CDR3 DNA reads TGCGCCAGCAGCACGGGTGGCCCGGAGACCCAGTACTTC. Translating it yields CASSTGGPETQYF. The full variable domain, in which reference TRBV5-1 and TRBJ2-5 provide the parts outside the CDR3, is KAGVTQTPRYLIKTRGQQVTLSCSPISGHRSVSWYQQTPGQGLQFLFEYFSETQRNKGNFPGRFSGRQFSNSRSEMNVSTLELGDSALYLCASSTGGPETQYFGPGTRLLVL.